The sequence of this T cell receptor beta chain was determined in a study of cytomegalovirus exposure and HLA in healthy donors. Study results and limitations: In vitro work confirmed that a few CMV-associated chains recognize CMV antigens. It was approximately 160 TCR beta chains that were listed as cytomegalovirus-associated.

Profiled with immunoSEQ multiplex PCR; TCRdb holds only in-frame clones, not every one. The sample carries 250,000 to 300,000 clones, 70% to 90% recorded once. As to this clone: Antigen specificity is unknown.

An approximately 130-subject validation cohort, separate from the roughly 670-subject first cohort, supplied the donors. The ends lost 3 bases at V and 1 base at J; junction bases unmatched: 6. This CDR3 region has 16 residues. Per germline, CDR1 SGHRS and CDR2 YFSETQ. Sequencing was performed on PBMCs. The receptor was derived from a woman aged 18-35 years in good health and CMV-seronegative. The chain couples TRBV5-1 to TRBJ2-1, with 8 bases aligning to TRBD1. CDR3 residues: CASSYRTGLSYNEQFF. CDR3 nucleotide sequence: TGCGCCAGCAGCTACCGGACAGGGCTATCCTACAATGAGCAGTTCTTC.